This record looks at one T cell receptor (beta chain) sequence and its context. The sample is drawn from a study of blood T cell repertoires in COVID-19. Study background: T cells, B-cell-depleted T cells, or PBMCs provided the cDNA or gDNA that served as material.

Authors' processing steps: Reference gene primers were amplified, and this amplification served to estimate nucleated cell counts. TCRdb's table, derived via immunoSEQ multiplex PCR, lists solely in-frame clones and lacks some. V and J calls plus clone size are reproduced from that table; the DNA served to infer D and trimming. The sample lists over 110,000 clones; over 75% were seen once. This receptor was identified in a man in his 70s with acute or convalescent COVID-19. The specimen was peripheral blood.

This CDR3 is CASSPTSGRYEQYF. The CDR3 bases are TGTGCCAGCAGTCCGACTAGCGGGAGATACGAGCAGTACTTC. V gene TRBV7-9 combines with J gene TRBJ2-7; 12 bases match TRBD2. Germline V gene sequence: CDR1 SEHNR, CDR2 FQNEAQ (reference sequence). V shed 6 bases and J 4 bases; nucleotides not matched to a gene: 4. CDR3 size: 14 residues.